This is a list of T cell receptor beta chains from one sample in a study of PD-L1 blockade in urothelial cancer. The method was immunoSEQ multiplex PCR; TCRdb's version includes in-frame clones alone and lacks a portion of them. Among fewer than 90,000 clones listed, around 90% were seen once. Source: PBMCs, taken around atezolizumab (anti-PD-L1) treatment. The receptor set was obtained from a woman over 75 with urothelial cancer. The conserved cysteine and the conserved F or W are not part of the CDR3 here. D genes are given only for firm matches. Expanded clones are given a class, and other clones once, few, many or no size at all.

TRBJ2-7	.	14	.	TRBV6-1	ASSEPLDRNTYEQY
TRBJ2-7	TRBD2	15	.	TRBV7-6	ASSLGTSGSVGYEQY
TRBJ2-7	.	12	.	TRBV2	ASSVDGSSYEQY
TRBJ1-1	TRBD1	11	.	TRBV14	ASSPGQGTEAF
TRBJ1-5	.	14	.	TRBV28	ASSFGGEGRRRPQH
TRBJ1-1	TRBD1	12	.	TRBV28	ASSPYRGGTEAF
TRBJ1-1	.	11	.	TRBV5-4	ASSSPTNTEAF
TRBJ2-2	.	10	.	TRBV4-2	ASSQVAGELF
TRBJ2-7	TRBD1	12	.	TRBV29-1	SVDQGAGGYEQY
TRBJ2-3	TRBD2	13	.	TRBV27	ASMGLAGVADTQY
TRBJ1-1	.	10	few	TRBV30	AGGEDNTEAF
TRBJ1-1	.	13	.	TRBV28	ASSSGGAQNTEAF
TRBJ2-4	.	8	.	TRBV20-1	SASDTIQY
TRBJ1-1	TRBD1	10	.	TRBV5-5	ASSSRTGTAF
TRBJ2-2	TRBD2	12	.	TRBV7-9	ASSGALWPGELF
TRBJ1-1	.	11	.	TRBV18	ASSMTGLAEAF
TRBJ2-3	TRBD1	11	.	TRBV6-4	AAGTGLADTQY
TRBJ2-1	TRBD1	12	.	TRBV11-2	ASSFPTGSGEQF
TRBJ2-7	TRBD2	12	.	TRBV7-8	ASSLLREPGEQY
TRBJ2-1	TRBD2	14	.	TRBV19	ASSIRPGLASREQF
TRBJ2-1	TRBD2	12	.	TRBV28	ASSWSGTRNEQF
TRBJ1-1	.	11	.	TRBV7-9	ASSLREGGEAF
TRBJ1-1	TRBD1	11	.	TRBV7-2	ASSGGTVTEAF
TRBJ2-3	.	14	.	TRBV11-3	ASSLVPGASTDTQY
TRBJ1-2	.	13	.	TRBV6-5	ASSPRDFYIYGYT
TRBJ2-7	.	13	.	TRBV13	ASSMTGEASYEQY
TRBJ1-5	.	13	.	TRBV18	ASSLNQGGNQPQH
TRBJ2-1	TRBD2	13	.	TRBV7-3	ASSRGTSGNNEQF
TRBJ2-7	.	9	.	TRBV14	ASSQTQKQY